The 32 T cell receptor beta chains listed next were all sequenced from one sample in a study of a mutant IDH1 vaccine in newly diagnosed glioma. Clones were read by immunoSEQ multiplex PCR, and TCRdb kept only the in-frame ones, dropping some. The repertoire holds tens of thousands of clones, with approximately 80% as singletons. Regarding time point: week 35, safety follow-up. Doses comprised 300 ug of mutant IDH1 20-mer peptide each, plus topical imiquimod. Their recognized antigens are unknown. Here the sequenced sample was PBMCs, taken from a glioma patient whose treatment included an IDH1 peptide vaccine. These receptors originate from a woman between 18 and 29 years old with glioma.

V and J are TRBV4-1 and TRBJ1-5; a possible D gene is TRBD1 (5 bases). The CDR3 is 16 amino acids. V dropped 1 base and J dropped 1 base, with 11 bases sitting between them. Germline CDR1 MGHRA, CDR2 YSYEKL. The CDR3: CASSQGQGWSNQPQHF. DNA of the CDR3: TGCGCCAGCAGCCAAGGGCAGGGATGGAGCAATCAGCCCCAGCATTTT.

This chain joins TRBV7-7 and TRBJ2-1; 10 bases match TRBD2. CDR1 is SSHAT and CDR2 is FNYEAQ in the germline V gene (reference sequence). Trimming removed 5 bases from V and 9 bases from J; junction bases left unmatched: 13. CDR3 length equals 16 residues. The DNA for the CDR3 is TGTGCCAGCAGCCAGGGAGCGGGGGGGCCTTTCGGTGAGCAGTTCTTC. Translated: CASSQGAGGPFGEQFF.

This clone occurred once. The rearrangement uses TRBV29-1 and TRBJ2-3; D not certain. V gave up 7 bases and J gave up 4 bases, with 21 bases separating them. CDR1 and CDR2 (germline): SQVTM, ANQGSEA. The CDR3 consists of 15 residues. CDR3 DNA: TGCAGCGCTGCGCTGAGCGTTGCTTCCCCAGATACGCAGTATTTT. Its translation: CSAALSVASPDTQYF.

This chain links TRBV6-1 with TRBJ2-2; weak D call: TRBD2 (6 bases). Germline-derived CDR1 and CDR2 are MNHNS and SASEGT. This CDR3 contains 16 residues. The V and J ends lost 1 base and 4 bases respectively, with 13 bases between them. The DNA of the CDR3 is TGTGCCAGCAGTGAAGGGGGGGACCTACTCACCGGGGAGCTGTTTTTT. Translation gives CASSEGGDLLTGELFF.

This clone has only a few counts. The chain's CDR3 is CAWSPGTATPGYTF. The CDR3 bases are TGTGCCTGGAGTCCCGGGACAGCGACTCCCGGCTACACCTTC. The genes are TRBV30 and TRBJ1-2; 7 positions match TRBD1. The germline V gene encodes CDR1 GTSNPN and CDR2 SVGIG (reference sequence). The CDR3 runs 14 residues. The V segment lost 2 bases and the J segment 8 bases; nucleotides outside the gene matches: 11. Complete variable domain (other parts from reference TRBV30 and TRBJ1-2): SQTIHQWPATLVQPVGSPLSLECTVEGTSNPNLYWYRQAAGRGLQLLFYSVGIGQISSEVPQNLSASRPQDRQFILSSKKLLLSDSGFYLCAWSPGTATPGYTFGSGTRLTVV.

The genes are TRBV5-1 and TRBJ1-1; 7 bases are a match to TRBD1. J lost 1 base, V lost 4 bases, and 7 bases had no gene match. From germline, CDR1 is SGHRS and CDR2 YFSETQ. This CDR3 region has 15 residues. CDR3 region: CASSNSGGKNTEAFF. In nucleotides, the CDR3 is TGCGCCAGCAGCAACTCAGGGGGAAAGAACACTGAAGCTTTCTTT. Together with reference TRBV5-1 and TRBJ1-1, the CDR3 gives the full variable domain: KAGVTQTPRYLIKTRGQQVTLSCSPISGHRSVSWYQQTPGQGLQFLFEYFSETQRNKGNFPGRFSGRQFSNSRSEMNVSTLELGDSALYLCASSNSGGKNTEAFFGQGTRLTVV.

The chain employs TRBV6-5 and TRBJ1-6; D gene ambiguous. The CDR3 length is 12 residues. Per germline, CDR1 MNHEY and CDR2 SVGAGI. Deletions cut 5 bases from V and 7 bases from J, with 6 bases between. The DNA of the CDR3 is TGTGCCAGCAGTCCGTCCAATTCACCCCTCCACTTT. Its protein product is CASSPSNSPLHF.

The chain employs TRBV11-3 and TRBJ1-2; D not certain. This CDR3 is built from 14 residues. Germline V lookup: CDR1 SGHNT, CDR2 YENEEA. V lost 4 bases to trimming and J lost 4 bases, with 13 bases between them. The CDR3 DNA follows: TGTGCCAGCAGCTCGACGTCCGTCAGCTATGGCTACACCTTC. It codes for CASSSTSVSYGYTF.

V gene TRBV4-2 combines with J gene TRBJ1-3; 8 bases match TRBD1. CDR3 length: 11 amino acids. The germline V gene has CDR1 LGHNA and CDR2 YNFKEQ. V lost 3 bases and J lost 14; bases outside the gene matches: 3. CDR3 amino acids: CASSQDRALYF. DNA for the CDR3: TGTGCCAGCAGCCAGGACAGGGCGTTATATTTT.

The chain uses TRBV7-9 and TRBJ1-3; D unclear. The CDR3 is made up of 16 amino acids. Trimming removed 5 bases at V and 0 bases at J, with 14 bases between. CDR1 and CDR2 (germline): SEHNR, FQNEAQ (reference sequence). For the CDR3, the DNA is TGTGCCAGCAGCATCGCCGGGCAATACTCTGGAAACACCATATATTTT. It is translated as CASSIAGQYSGNTIYF.

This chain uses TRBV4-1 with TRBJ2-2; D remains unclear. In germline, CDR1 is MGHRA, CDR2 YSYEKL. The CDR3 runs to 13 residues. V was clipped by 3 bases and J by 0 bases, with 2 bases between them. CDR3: CASSHTNTGELFF. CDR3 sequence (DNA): TGCGCCAGCAGCCATACGAACACCGGGGAGCTGTTTTTT.

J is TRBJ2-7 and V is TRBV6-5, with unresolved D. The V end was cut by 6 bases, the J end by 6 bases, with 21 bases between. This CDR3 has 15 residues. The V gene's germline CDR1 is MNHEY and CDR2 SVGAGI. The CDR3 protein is CASSSLSTFPGEQYF. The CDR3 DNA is TGTGCCAGCAGCTCCCTGAGTACCTTCCCGGGCGAGCAGTACTTC.

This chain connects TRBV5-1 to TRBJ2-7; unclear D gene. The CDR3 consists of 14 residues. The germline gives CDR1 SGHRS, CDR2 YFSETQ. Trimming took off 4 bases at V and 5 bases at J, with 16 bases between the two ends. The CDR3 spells CASSLATPLDEQYF. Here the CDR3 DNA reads TGCGCCAGCAGCCTGGCTACCCCTCTGGACGAGCAGTACTTC.

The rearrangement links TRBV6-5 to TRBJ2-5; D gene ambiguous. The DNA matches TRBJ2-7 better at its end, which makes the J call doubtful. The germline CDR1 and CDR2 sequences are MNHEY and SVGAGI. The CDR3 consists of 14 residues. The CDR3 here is CASRARAFSYEQYF. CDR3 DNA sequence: TGTGCCAGCAGAGCACGGGCTTTCTCCTACGAGCAGTACTTC.

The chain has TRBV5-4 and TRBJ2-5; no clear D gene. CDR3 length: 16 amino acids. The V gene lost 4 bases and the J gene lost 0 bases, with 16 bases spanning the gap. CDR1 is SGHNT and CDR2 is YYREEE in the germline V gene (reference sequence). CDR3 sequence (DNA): TGTGCCAGCAGCCCCGAGGTTGGACGATACCAAGAGACCCAGTACTTC. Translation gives CASSPEVGRYQETQYF.

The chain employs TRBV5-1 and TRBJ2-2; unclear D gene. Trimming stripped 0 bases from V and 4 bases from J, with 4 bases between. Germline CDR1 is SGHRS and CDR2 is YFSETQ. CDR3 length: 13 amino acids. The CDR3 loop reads CASSLDGTGELFF. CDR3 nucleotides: TGCGCCAGCAGCTTGGACGGCACCGGGGAGCTGTTTTTT. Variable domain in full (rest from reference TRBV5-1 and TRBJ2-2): KAGVTQTPRYLIKTRGQQVTLSCSPISGHRSVSWYQQTPGQGLQFLFEYFSETQRNKGNFPGRFSGRQFSNSRSEMNVSTLELGDSALYLCASSLDGTGELFFGEGSRLTVL.

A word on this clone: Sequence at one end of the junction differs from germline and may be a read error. CDR3 in DNA: TGTGTCACAGAAGACCTATCGTTC. Encoded protein: CVTEDLSF. V is TRBV5-4 and J is TRBJ1-2; no reliable D call. The germline gives CDR1 SGHNT, CDR2 YYREEE (reference sequence). The CDR3 has 8 residues. The whole variable domain, remainder taken from reference TRBV5-4 and TRBJ1-2, is ETGVTQSPTHLIKTRGQQVTLRCSSQSGHNTVSWYQQALGQGPQFIFQYYREEENGRGNFPPRFSGLQFPNYSSELNVNALELDDSALYLCVTEDLSFGSGTRLTVV.

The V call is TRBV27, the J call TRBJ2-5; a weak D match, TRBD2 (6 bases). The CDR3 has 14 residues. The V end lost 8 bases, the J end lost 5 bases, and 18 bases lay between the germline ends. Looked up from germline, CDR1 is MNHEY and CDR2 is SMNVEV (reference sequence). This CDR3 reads CASGPGWGVETQYF. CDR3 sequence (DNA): TGTGCCAGCGGGCCGGGGTGGGGGGTCGAGACCCAGTACTTC.

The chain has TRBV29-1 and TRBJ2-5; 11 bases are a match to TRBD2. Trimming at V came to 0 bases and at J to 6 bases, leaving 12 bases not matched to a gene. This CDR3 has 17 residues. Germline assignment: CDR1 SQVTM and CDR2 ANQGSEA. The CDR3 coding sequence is TGCAGCGTTGAAGATCGAGGTAGCGGGGGGGATGGAAAGACCCAGTACTTC. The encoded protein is CSVEDRGSGGDGKTQYF.

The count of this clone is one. DNA for the CDR3: TGCGCCAGCAGCTTCCGGCGGTGGGGCTACACCTTC. Its protein product is CASSFRRWGYTF. This sequence joins TRBV5-1 and TRBJ1-2; no definite D call. The ends were cut back, 2 bases at V and 8 bases at J, with 10 bases in the middle. This CDR3 region has 12 residues. The germline V gene encodes CDR1 SGHRS and CDR2 YFSETQ. The full variable domain, completed using reference TRBV5-1 and TRBJ1-2, is KAGVTQTPRYLIKTRGQQVTLSCSPISGHRSVSWYQQTPGQGLQFLFEYFSETQRNKGNFPGRFSGRQFSNSRSEMNVSTLELGDSALYLCASSFRRWGYTFGSGTRLTVV.

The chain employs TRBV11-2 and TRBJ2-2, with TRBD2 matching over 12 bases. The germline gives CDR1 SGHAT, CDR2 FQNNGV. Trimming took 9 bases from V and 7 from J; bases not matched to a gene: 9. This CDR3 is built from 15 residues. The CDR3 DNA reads TGTGCCAGTGATAAGACTAGCGGGAGAATCGGGGAGCTGTTTTTT. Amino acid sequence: CASDKTSGRIGELFF.

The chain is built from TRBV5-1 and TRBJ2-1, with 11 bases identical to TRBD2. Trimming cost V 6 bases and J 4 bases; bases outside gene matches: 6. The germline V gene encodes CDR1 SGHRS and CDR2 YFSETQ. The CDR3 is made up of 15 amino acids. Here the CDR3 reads CASTAGTSGYNEQFF. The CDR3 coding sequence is TGCGCCAGCACCGCGGGGACTAGCGGATACAATGAGCAGTTCTTC.

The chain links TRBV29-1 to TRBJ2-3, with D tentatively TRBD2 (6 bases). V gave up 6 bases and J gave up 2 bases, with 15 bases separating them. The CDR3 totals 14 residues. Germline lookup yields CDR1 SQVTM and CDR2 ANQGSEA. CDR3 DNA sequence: TGCAGCGTCCCAGTCCGGGGGTCCACAGATACGCAGTATTTT. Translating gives CSVPVRGSTDTQYF.

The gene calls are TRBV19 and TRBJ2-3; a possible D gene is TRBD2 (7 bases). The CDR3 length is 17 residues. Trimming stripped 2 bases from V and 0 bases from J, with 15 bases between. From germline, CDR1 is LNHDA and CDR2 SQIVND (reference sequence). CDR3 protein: CASSIRLGGASTDTQYF. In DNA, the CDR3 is TGTGCCAGTAGTATAAGGTTAGGGGGGGCGAGCACAGATACGCAGTATTTT.

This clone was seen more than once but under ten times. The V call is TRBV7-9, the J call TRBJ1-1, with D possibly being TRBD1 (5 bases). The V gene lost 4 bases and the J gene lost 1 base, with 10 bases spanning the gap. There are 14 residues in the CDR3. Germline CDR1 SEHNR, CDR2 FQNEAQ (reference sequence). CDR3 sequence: CASSSGRGNTEAFF. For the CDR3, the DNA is TGTGCCAGCAGCTCGGGACGGGGGAACACTGAAGCTTTCTTT.

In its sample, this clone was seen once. The CDR3 bases are TGTGCCAGCAGCCCCAAGGGGCAACCCCTAACTGGCGAGCAGTACTTC. It yields the protein CASSPKGQPLTGEQYF. The chain carries TRBV5-4 and TRBJ2-7; perhaps TRBD1 as D (5 bases). Trimming took off 4 bases at V and 6 bases at J, with 23 bases between the two ends. Per the germline V gene, CDR1 is SGHNT and CDR2 is YYREEE (reference sequence). This CDR3 has 16 residues.

CDR3 in amino acids: CAWRGDRGFSPLHF. Here the CDR3 DNA reads TGTGCCTGGAGAGGAGACAGGGGTTTCTCACCCCTCCACTTT. The chain recombines TRBV30 with TRBJ1-6; the match to TRBD1 covers 8 bases. V shed 3 bases and J 10 bases; nucleotides not matched to a gene: 8. The CDR3 runs 14 residues. CDR1 is GTSNPN and CDR2 is SVGIG in the germline V gene (reference sequence). Complete variable domain (other parts from reference TRBV30 and TRBJ1-6): SQTIHQWPATLVQPVGSPLSLECTVEGTSNPNLYWYRQAAGRGLQLLFYSVGIGQISSEVPQNLSASRPQDRQFILSSKKLLLSDSGFYLCAWRGDRGFSPLHFGNGTRLTVT.

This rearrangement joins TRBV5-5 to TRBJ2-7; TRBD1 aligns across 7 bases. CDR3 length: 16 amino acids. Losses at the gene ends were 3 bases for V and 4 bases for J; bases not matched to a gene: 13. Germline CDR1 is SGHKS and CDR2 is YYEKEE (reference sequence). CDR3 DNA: TGTGCCAGCAGCTCAGATGGTGGGACAGCGAGGTACGAGCAGTACTTC. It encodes CASSSDGGTARYEQYF.

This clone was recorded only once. CDR3 coding DNA: TGTGCCAGCAGCTTGGGACAGGGGTACACTGAAGCTTTCTTT. Protein sequence: CASSLGQGYTEAFF. The chain uses TRBV7-9 and TRBJ1-1; 10 nucleotides line up with TRBD1. The V and J ends lost 3 bases and 3 bases, in that order; junction bases with no gene match: 1. Per the germline V gene, CDR1 is SEHNR and CDR2 is FQNEAQ (reference sequence). The CDR3 covers 14 residues.

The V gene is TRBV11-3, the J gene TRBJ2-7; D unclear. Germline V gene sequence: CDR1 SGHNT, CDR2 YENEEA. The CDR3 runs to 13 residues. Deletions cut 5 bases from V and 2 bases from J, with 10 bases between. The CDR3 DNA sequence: TGTGCCAGCAGCCGTACTGTGGCCTACGAGCAGTACTTC. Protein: CASSRTVAYEQYF.

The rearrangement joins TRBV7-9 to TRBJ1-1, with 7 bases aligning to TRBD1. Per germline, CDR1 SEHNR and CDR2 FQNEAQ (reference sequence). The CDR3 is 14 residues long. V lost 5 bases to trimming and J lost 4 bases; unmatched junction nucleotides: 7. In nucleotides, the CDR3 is TGTGCCAGCAGCACGTACAGGGGAATCACTGAAGCTTTCTTT. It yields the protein CASSTYRGITEAFF.

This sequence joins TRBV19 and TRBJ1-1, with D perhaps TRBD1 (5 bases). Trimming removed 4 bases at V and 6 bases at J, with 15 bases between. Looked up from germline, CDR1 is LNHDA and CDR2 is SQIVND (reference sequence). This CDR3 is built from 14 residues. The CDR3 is CASSTGFRGPEAFF. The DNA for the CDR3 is TGTGCCAGTAGTACGGGCTTCCGGGGCCCTGAAGCTTTCTTT.